This T cell receptor beta chain stems from a study of shared clonotypes between healthy human individuals. Notes on the study in general: The researchers took only blood, and tissue repertoires probably look different. The small donor group covered limited genetic and exposure diversity.

Nashville, Tennessee was home to all donors, who were Caucasian adults. This clone has at least ten counts. Antigen specificity is unknown. The protocol was immunoSEQ multiplex PCR, while the TCRdb copy is restricted to in-frame clones and leaves out a portion. Counted here are some 490,000 clones, over 75% occurring once; the ten biggest clones make up roughly 13%. V gave up 7 bases and J gave up 7 bases; unmatched junction bases: 15. Germline V lookup: CDR1 MNHEY, CDR2 SMNVEV (reference sequence). CDR3 length equals 15 residues. This clonotype was obtained from a woman aged 35 to 49 in good health. Some clones in this sample may be carry-over from other donors' samples. V usage is TRBV27 and J usage is TRBJ2-7, with 8 bases matching TRBD1. The material sequenced was PBMCs. The CDR3 DNA sequence: TGTGCCAGCATCCTCCGACAGGGGCCTCGTTGGGAGCAGTACTTC. The encoded protein is CASILRQGPRWEQYF.